These T cell receptor beta chains were read from a single sample in a study of T cells in Graves' hyperthyroidism and ophthalmopathy. Using its own MiXCR run on the multiplex PCR reads, TCRdb lists one record per CDR3 protein. The sample records over 500,000 distinct CDR3 sequences, roughly 15% being singletons. Sequenced sample: blood. The source is a woman in her twenties or thirties with Graves' ophthalmopathy. The CDR3 runs from the conserved cysteine through the conserved F or W. D genes are given only for firm matches. Only some rows state a clone size, as once, few, many or a class for expanded clones.

clone size | D gene | J gene | V gene | CDR3 DNA | CDR3 protein
few | . | TRBJ1-1 | TRBV6-1 | TGTGCCAGCAGCGAAGGTTTCTGGGCTTTCTTT | CASSEGFWAFF
many | TRBD1 | TRBJ2-1 | TRBV18 | TGTGCCAGCTCACCACTAGGGACAGGGCGACATGAGCAGTTCTTC | CASSPLGTGRHEQFF
few | . | TRBJ2-1 | TRBV6-1 | TGTGCCAGCACCCTGTTTGGCCGAAGCGGACCCTTGGAGGAGCAGTTCTTC | CASTLFGRSGPLEEQFF
. | . | TRBJ2-7 | TRBV19 | TGTGCCAGTAGTGGAGGAACAGAGAGCTCCTACGAGCAGTACTTC | CASSGGTESSYEQYF
many | . | TRBJ2-1 | TRBV6-2/TRBV6-3 | TGTGCCAGCCAGCCGGGCCACGCTTACAATGAGCAGTTCTTC | CASQPGHAYNEQFF
few | . | TRBJ2-7 | TRBV28 | TGTGCCAGCAGTTTTGGGGGGGGGGCTCCCTACGAGCAGTACTTC | CASSFGGGAPYEQYF
. | . | TRBJ2-7 | TRBV3-1 | TGTGCCAGCAGCCAAGATCTTCGGCAGACCTACGAGCAGTACTTC | CASSQDLRQTYEQYF
. | . | TRBJ1-5 | TRBV6-2/TRBV6-3 | TGTGCCACCCAGGTGCTCTCGACCCAGCATTTT | CATQVLSTQHF
. | . | TRBJ2-7 | TRBV6-5 | TGTGCCAGCAGTTACGGGCGGGGTGGTGAGCAGTACTTC | CASSYGRGGEQYF
many | . | TRBJ2-7 | TRBV20-1 | TGCAGTGCTAGAGATTTGGGCGGGATGTACGAGCAGTACTTC | CSARDLGGMYEQYF
many | TRBD1 | TRBJ1-4 | TRBV28 | TGTGCCAGCAGGAATTGGGGGACAGGAAATGAAAAACTGTTTTTT | CASRNWGTGNEKLFF
many | TRBD2 | TRBJ2-3 | TRBV7-2 | TGTGCCAGCAGCTTAGGCCGAGGACTAGCGGTTACTGAAGATACGCAGTATTTT | CASSLGRGLAVTEDTQYF
many | . | TRBJ1-4 | TRBV28 | TGTGCCAGCAGGCTCGAAAAGGGTAAACTGTTTTTT | CASRLEKGKLFF
many | . | TRBJ2-7 | TRBV6-1 | TGTGCCAGCAGTTACCTGATTCGGGGAGGCGAGGGGTACGAGCAGTACTTC | CASSYLIRGGEGYEQYF
many | . | TRBJ2-1 | TRBV28 | TGTGCCAGCAGTTTCGAAGACAATGAGCAGTTCTTC | CASSFEDNEQFF
few | TRBD1 | TRBJ2-5 | TRBV10-2 | TGCGCCAGCACGGGGCGGCAGGGGGACCAAGAGACCCAGTACTTC | CASTGRQGDQETQYF
few | TRBD1 | TRBJ1-1 | TRBV12-3/TRBV12-4 | TGTGCCAGCAGTTTTCAGGGGGCAGGAGAAGCTTTCTTT | CASSFQGAGEAFF
few | TRBD2 | TRBJ2-5 | TRBV9 | TGTGCCAGCAGCGTACCCTCGGGAGGGACCCAGTACTTC | CASSVPSGGTQYF
many | TRBD1 | TRBJ1-1 | TRBV5-1 | TGCGCCAGCAGCGAGGGACAGTTGAACACTGAAGCTTTCTTT | CASSEGQLNTEAFF
many | . | TRBJ2-7 | TRBV27 | TGTGCCAGCAGGAGCGGTCTGAGCTCCTACGAGCAGTACTTC | CASRSGLSSYEQYF
many | . | TRBJ2-6 | TRBV28 | TGTGCCAGCAGTTTCTCAGGGGCGCCGGTCTCTGGGGCCAACGTCCTGACTTTC | CASSFSGAPVSGANVLTF
. | . | TRBJ2-2 | TRBV2 | TGTGCCAGCAGTGACAGGGGGGGGTCCACCGGGGAGCTGTTTTTT | CASSDRGGSTGELFF
many | TRBD1 | TRBJ2-3 | TRBV7-2 | TGTGCCAGCAGCTCGGGACAGGGGGCCGCAGATACGCAGTATTTT | CASSSGQGAADTQYF
. | TRBD1 | TRBJ2-5 | TRBV20-1 | TGCAGTGCTCGTGGACAGGGGGCAGTCGGGACCCAGTACTTC | CSARGQGAVGTQYF
few | TRBD2 | TRBJ2-3 | TRBV19 | TGTGCCAGTAGTATGCCCGGACTAGCGGGAAGGACGCAGTATTTT | CASSMPGLAGRTQYF
. | . | TRBJ1-4 | TRBV12-3/TRBV12-4 | TGTGCCAGCAGACCGAGGGGTAATGAAAAACTGTTTTTT | CASRPRGNEKLFF
. | TRBD1 | TRBJ2-5 | TRBV9 | TGTGCCAGCAGCGCCTCGGGACAGGGATGGGAGACCCAGTACTTC | CASSASGQGWETQYF
few | . | TRBJ2-2 | TRBV9 | TGTGCCAGCAGCACCCAGACGGGGAACACCGGGGAGCCGTTTTTT | CASSTQTGNTGEPFF
many | . | TRBJ1-1 | TRBV27 | TGTGCCAGTGGCAAGGATAACACTGAAGCTTTCTTT | CASGKDNTEAFF
many | TRBD1 | TRBJ2-2 | TRBV5-1 | TGCGCCAGCAGCTCCAGGGGGCTAGACACCGGGGAGCTGTTTTTT | CASSSRGLDTGELFF
few | . | TRBJ2-6 | TRBV30 | TGTGCCTGGGGGACCTCTGGGGCCAACGTCCTGACTTTC | CAWGTSGANVLTF
few | TRBD1 | TRBJ2-7 | TRBV29-1 | TGCAGCGCGAACCTTGACAGGGGGAGGAACGAGCAGTACTTC | CSANLDRGRNEQYF
few | TRBD2 | TRBJ2-7 | TRBV4-3 | TGCGCCAGCAGCCCTAGCGGGAGCAACGAGCAGTACTTC | CASSPSGSNEQYF
. | TRBD2 | TRBJ2-7 | TRBV6-1 | TGTGCCAGCAGCGAAGGGGTGGGGACTAGCGGCTCCGAGCAGTACTTC | CASSEGVGTSGSEQYF
. | TRBD2 | TRBJ2-7 | TRBV20-1 | TGCAGTGCTTGGGGGACTAGCGGGAGTAACGAGCAGTACTTC | CSAWGTSGSNEQYF
many | TRBD2 | TRBJ2-3 | TRBV2 | TGTGCCAGCAGTAGGACTAGCTCCTCAGATACGCAGTATTTT | CASSRTSSSDTQYF
many | . | TRBJ2-1 | TRBV7-6 | TGTGCCAGCAGCTCCATGGGGGGCTCCTACAATGAGCAGTTCTTC | CASSSMGGSYNEQFF
. | . | TRBJ2-7 | TRBV5-1 | TGCGCCAGCAGTACGCCTTTAGGGGTAGGGTTCGTCTACGAGCAGTACTTC | CASSTPLGVGFVYEQYF
many | TRBD2 | TRBJ2-5 | TRBV28 | TGTGCCAGCAGTTTACCTAGCGGCCTCTACCAAGAGACCCAGTACTTC | CASSLPSGLYQETQYF
few | . | TRBJ2-7 | TRBV20-1 | TGCAGTGCTAGAATCGGCGGGTCCTACGAGCAGTACTTC | CSARIGGSYEQYF
few | . | TRBJ1-2 | TRBV7-9 | TGTGCCAGCAGTCCGGGGCCTGGCGGCTACACCTTC | CASSPGPGGYTF
. | . | TRBJ1-2 | TRBV4-1 | TGCGCCAGCAGCCCACTTCCTACGAGACAGGCGTATAACTATGGCTACACCTTC | CASSPLPTRQAYNYGYTF
. | . | TRBJ2-1 | TRBV6-5 | TGTGCCAGCAGTTACTCGAGGGGTCAAGCGGGCCCTAATGAGCAGTTCTTC | CASSYSRGQAGPNEQFF
few | . | TRBJ2-2 | TRBV20-1 | TGCAGTGCACGAAGGCCTAGGACCGGGGAGCTGTTTTTT | CSARRPRTGELFF
few | TRBD2 | TRBJ2-3 | TRBV9 | TGTGCCAGCACCCCTAGGGGAACTAGCGGGAGTAGAGATACGCAGTATTTT | CASTPRGTSGSRDTQYF
. | TRBD2 | TRBJ2-3 | TRBV10-1 | TGCGCCAGCAGTAAGTCCCTTAGACTAGCTTTTCTTAGCACAGATACGCAGTATTTT | CASSKSLRLAFLSTDTQYF
few | TRBD1 | TRBJ1-2 | TRBV4-3 | TGCGCCAGCACCCGTCGAACAGGGGGCATCAATGGCTACACCTTC | CASTRRTGGINGYTF
few | . | TRBJ2-7 | TRBV7-2 | TGTGCCAGCAGCTTCGACAGAAACTCCTACGAGCAGTACTTC | CASSFDRNSYEQYF
many | . | TRBJ2-3 | TRBV5-1 | TGCTCGTCAGGTCCGGGACACGGGACTACCGAGACAGATACGCAGTATTTT | CSSGPGHGTTETDTQYF
. | TRBD1 | TRBJ2-7 | TRBV28 | TGTGCCAGCAGCCACTCGACAGGGAGTGGCGAGCAGTACTTC | CASSHSTGSGEQYF
few | . | TRBJ2-7 | TRBV20-1 | TGCAGTGCGGGGAGGGGGAGGGGTTCCTACGAGCAGTACTTC | CSAGRGRGSYEQYF
many | . | TRBJ1-5 | TRBV20-1 | TGCAGGAAGGGAGAAAGCCTCGACGGAACTAGCAATCAGCCCCAGCATTTT | CRKGESLDGTSNQPQHF
. | TRBD2 | TRBJ2-2 | TRBV5-1 | TGCGCCAGCAGCCAGCGCGGACTAGCGGGAAGTACCGGGGAGCTGTTTTTT | CASSQRGLAGSTGELFF
. | . | TRBJ1-5 | TRBV15 | TGTGCCACCAGCAGGTGGGGGAAGAATCAGCCCCAGCATTTT | CATSRWGKNQPQHF
many | . | TRBJ2-1 | TRBV18 | TGTGCCAGCTCAATACAATCGAATGAGCAGTTCTTC | CASSIQSNEQFF